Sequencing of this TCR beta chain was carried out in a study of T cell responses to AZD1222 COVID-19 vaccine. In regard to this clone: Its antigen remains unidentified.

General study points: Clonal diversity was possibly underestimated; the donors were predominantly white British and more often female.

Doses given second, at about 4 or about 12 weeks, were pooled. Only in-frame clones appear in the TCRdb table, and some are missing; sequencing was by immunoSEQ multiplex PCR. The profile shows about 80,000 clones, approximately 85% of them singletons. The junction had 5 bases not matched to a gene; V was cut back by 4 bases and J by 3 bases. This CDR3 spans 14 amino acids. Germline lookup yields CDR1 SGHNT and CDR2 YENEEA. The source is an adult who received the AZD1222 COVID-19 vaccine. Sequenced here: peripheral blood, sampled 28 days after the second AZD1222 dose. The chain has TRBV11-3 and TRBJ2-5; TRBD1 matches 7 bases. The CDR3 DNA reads TGTGCCAGCAGCTCACGGACAGGAGAAGAGACCCAGTACTTC. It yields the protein CASSSRTGEETQYF.